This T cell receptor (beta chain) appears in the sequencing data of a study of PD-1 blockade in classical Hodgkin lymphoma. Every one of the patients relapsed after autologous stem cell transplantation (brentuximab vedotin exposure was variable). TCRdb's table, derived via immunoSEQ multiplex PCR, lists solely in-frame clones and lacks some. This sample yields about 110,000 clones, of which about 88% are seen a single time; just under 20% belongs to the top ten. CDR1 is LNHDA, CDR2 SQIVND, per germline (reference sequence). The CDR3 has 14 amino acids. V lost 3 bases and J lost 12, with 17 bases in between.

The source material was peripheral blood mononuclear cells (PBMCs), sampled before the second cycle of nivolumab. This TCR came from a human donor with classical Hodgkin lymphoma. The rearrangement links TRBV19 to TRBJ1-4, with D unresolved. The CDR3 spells CASSMRDLISELFF. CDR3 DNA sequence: TGTGCCAGTAGTATGAGAGACCTAATAAGCGAACTGTTTTTT.